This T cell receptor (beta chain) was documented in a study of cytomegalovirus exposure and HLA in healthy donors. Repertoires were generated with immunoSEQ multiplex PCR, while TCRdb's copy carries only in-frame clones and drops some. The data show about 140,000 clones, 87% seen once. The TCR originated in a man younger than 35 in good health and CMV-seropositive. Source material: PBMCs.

DNA of the CDR3: TGTGCCAGCAGCCCGGGACAGGGACGCGGCTACACCTTC. Its protein product is CASSPGQGRGYTF. The gene calls are TRBV6-6 and TRBJ1-2, with TRBD1 matching 9 bases. With 6 bases clipped from V and 8 bases from J, the junction kept 7 bases outside the gene matches. Per the germline V gene, CDR1 is MNHNY and CDR2 is SVGAGI (reference sequence). This CDR3 is built from 13 residues.